The rows below give T cell receptor beta chains drawn from one sample of a study of post-analysis software for immune sequencing data. TCRdb reprocessed the PCR reads via MiXCR and lists one record per CDR3 protein. The data contain a few hundred thousand distinct CDR3 sequences, around 36% of them singletons. The material sequenced was blood. All receptors come from a girl under 18 with multiple sclerosis. Each CDR3 is given with its conserved first and last residue.

v_call: TRBV3-1; cdr3_aa: CASSQELQPVSYEQYF
v_call: TRBV21-1; cdr3_aa: CASSNIRGASNQPQHF
v_call: TRBV18; cdr3_aa: CASSPVSEPGQGRYGYTF
v_call: TRBV5-1; cdr3_aa: CASSLGPGQFSTDTQYF
v_call: TRBV20-1; cdr3_aa: CSAIGVGIFAAEAFF
v_call: TRBV7-2; cdr3_aa: CASTSPSNMNTEAFF
v_call: TRBV6-6; cdr3_aa: CASSYSRRGDGYTF
v_call: TRBV29-1; cdr3_aa: CSVASGGGNEQFF
v_call: TRBV6-5; cdr3_aa: CASSPRDGYTF
v_call: TRBV11-2; cdr3_aa: CASSLGAYNSPLHF
v_call: TRBV11-1; cdr3_aa: CASSLGMTSLNEQFF
v_call: TRBV12-3/TRBV12-4; cdr3_aa: CASSLALLDFGSNQPQHF
v_call: TRBV7-9; cdr3_aa: CASSLEIINGGYTF
v_call: TRBV5-1; cdr3_aa: CASSPGVRGGTDTQYF
v_call: TRBV20-1; cdr3_aa: CSAVRGIGTEAFF
v_call: TRBV29-1; cdr3_aa: CSVGGADYGYTF
v_call: TRBV20-1; cdr3_aa: CSAHSGGHNEQFF
v_call: TRBV5-1; cdr3_aa: CASSPQLAGVRAQETQYF
v_call: TRBV20-1; cdr3_aa: CSARDGWGALNQPQHF
v_call: TRBV5-1; cdr3_aa: CASSRGTGEYYYGYTF